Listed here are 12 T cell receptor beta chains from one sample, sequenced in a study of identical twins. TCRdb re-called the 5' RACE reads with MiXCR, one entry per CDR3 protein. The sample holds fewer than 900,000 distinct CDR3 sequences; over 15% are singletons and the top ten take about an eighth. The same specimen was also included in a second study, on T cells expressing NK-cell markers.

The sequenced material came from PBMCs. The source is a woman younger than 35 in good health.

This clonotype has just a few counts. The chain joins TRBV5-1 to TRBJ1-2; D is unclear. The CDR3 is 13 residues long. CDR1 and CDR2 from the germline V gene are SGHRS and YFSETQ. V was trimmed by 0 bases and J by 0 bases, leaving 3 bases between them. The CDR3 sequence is CASSLAPNYGYTF. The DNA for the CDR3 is TGCGCCAGCAGCTTGGCACCTAACTATGGCTACACCTTC.

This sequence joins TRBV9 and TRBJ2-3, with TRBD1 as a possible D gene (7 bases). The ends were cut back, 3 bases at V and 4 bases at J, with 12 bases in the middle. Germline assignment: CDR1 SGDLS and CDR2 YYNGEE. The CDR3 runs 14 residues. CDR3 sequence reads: CASSAGGTADTQYF. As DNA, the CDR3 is TGTGCCAGCAGCGCAGGGGGGACCGCAGATACGCAGTATTTT.

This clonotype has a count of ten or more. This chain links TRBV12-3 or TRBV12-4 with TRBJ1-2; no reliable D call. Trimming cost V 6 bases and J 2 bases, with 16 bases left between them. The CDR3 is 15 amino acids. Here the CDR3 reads CASSLRTSLNYGYTF. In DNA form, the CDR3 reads TGTGCCAGCAGCCTCCGGACGTCCTTAAACTATGGCTACACCTTC.

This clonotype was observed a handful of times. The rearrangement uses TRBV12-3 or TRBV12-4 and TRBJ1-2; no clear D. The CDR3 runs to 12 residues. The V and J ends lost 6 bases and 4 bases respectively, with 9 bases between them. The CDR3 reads CASSQMAYGYTF. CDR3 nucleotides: TGTGCCAGCAGCCAGATGGCCTATGGCTACACCTTC.

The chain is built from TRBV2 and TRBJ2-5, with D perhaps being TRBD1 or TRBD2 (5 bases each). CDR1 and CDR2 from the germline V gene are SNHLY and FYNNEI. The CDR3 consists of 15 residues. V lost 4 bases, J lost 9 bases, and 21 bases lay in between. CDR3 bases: TGTGCCAGCAGTGGACCCCGGGGCCTAGGTGCGGCCCAGTACTTC. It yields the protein CASSGPRGLGAAQYF. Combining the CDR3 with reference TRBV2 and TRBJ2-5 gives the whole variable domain EPEVTQTPSHQVTQMGQEVILRCVPISNHLYFYWYRQILGQKVEFLVSFYNNEISEKSEIFDDQFSVERPDGSNFTLKIRSTKLEDSAMYFCASSGPRGLGAAQYFGPGTRLLVL.

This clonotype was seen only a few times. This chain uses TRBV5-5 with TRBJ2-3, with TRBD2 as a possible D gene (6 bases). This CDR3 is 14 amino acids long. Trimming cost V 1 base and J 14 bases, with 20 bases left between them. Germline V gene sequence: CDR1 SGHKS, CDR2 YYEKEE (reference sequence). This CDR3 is CASSLTGLPDKGYF. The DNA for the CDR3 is TGTGCCAGCAGCTTGACGGGACTCCCCGATAAGGGGTATTTT.

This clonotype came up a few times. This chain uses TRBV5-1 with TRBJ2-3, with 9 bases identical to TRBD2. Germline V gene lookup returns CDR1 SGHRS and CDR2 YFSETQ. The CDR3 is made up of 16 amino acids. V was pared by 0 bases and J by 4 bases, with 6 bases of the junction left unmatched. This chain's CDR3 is CASSLGLAALADTQYF. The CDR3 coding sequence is TGCGCCAGCAGCTTGGGACTAGCGGCTCTCGCAGATACGCAGTATTTT.

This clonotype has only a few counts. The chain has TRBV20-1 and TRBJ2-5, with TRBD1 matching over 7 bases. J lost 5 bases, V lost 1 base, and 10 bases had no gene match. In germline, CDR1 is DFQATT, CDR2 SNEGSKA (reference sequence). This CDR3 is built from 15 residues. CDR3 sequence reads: CSARGYRGSMETQYF. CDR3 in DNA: TGCAGTGCTAGAGGGTACAGGGGATCAATGGAGACCCAGTACTTC.

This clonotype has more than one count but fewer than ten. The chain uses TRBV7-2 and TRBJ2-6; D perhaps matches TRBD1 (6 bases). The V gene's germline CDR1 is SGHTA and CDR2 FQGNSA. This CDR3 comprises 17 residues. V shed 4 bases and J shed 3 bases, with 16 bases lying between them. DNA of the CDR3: TGTGCCAGCAGCTCATTGACAGGCCGCAATGGGGCCAACGTCCTGACTTTC. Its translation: CASSSLTGRNGANVLTF.

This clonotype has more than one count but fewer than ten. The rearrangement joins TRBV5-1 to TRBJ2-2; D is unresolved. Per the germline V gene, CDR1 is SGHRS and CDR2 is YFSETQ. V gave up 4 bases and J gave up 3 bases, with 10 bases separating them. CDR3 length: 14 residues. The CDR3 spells CASSPPTYTGELFF. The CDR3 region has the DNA TGCGCCAGCAGCCCACCTACGTACACCGGGGAGCTGTTTTTT.

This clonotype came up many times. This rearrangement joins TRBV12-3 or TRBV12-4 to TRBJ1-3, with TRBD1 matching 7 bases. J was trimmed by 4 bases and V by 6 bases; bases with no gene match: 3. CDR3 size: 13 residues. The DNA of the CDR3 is TGTGCCAGCAGACCGGGACAGGGAAACACCATATATTTT. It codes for CASRPGQGNTIYF.

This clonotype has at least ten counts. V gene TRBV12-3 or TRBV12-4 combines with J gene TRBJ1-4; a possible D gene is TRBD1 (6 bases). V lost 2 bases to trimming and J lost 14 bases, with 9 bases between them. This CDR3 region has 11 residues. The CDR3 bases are TGTGCCAGCAGTTTAAGGGACAAGCTGTTTTTT. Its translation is CASSLRDKLFF.